This TCR beta chain was sequenced for a study of cytomegalovirus exposure and HLA in healthy donors. Across the study: Early on, a data release was issued that held roughly 80 million unique TCRs from HLA-typed donors.

The PCR had 60 Vbeta and 13 Jbeta primers. Some clones are missing from TCRdb's copy, which holds only in-frame ones; the method was immunoSEQ multiplex PCR. The sample carries about 180,000 clones, more than 60% recorded once. The TCR sequence derives from a human donor in good health. Sequencing was done on a sample of PBMCs.

In DNA form, the CDR3 reads TGTGCCAGCAGCATCCAGGGGGCATCCACAGATACGCAGTATTTT. Protein sequence: CASSIQGASTDTQYF. V is TRBV13 and J is TRBJ2-3, with TRBD1 matching over 8 bases. V was clipped by 5 bases and J by 2 bases; unmatched bases: 6. The CDR3 is 15 amino acids. CDR1 and CDR2 from the germline V gene are PRHDT and FYEKMQ (reference sequence).